The 13 T cell receptor beta chains listed next were all sequenced from one sample in a study of blood T cell repertoires in COVID-19. The data were produced by immunoSEQ multiplex PCR, yet TCRdb's version contains in-frame clones alone and is incomplete. The sample shows 190,000 or so clones, roughly 84% of them seen only once. The sample consisted of PBMCs or T cells enriched from blood (not recorded which). The receptors shown here come from a man aged 35-49 years who had recovered from COVID-19.

V and J are TRBV10-1 and TRBJ2-5, with TRBD1 as a possible D gene (6 bases). V lost 10 bases and J 2 bases, leaving 23 bases between the germline ends. This CDR3 region has 16 residues. Germline V lookup: CDR1 WNHNN, CDR2 SYGVQD (reference sequence). The CDR3 coding sequence is TGCGCCACGCAGATGACAGGTCCTTCTTATCAAGAGACCCAGTACTTC. It encodes CATQMTGPSYQETQYF.

This clone has just one count. V and J are TRBV5-4 and TRBJ1-2; tentatively, D is TRBD1 (5 bases). V gave up 0 bases and J gave up 0 bases, with 6 bases separating them. This CDR3 contains 14 residues. Germline CDR1 is SGHNT and CDR2 is YYREEE (reference sequence). The DNA for the CDR3 is TGTGCCAGCAGCTTGGGGGGCGCTAACTATGGCTACACCTTC. It translates to CASSLGGANYGYTF.

This clone is labeled medium-sized (0.01 to 0.1%). CDR3 residues: CTSSTSGGHGTGELFF. CDR3 nucleotide sequence: TGCACCAGCAGCACTAGCGGGGGTCACGGAACCGGGGAGCTGTTTTTT. This chain joins TRBV1 and TRBJ2-2; TRBD2 is the table's D call and was not checked against the DNA. TRBV1 is classified as a pseudogene. The CDR3 is 16 amino acids.

The rearrangement uses TRBV20-1 and TRBJ1-6, with D uncertain. Trimming removed 6 bases from V and 6 bases from J, with 6 bases in between. The germline V gene has CDR1 DFQATT and CDR2 SNEGSKA (reference sequence). The CDR3 is made up of 11 amino acids. CDR3 residues: CSASSNSPLHF. The CDR3 coding sequence is TGCAGTGCGTCTAGTAATTCACCCCTCCACTTT.

V and J are TRBV4-1 and TRBJ2-2, with D hard to call. The V end was cut by 2 bases, the J end by 4 bases, with 8 bases between. Per germline, CDR1 MGHRA and CDR2 YSYEKL. This CDR3 contains 14 residues. The CDR3 bases are TGCGCCAGCAGCCAATCAGGCCGCACCGGGGAGCTGTTTTTT. It encodes CASSQSGRTGELFF.

V is TRBV7-2 and J is TRBJ1-1; D ambiguous. V was cut by 5 bases and J by 6 bases, with 13 bases left in between. The CDR3 sequence is 13 residues long. Germline CDR1 is SGHTA and CDR2 is FQGNSA. In nucleotides, the CDR3 is TGTGCCAGCAGCCTAGGAGTTCCCGCTGAAGCTTTCTTT. Protein sequence: CASSLGVPAEAFF.

V and J are TRBV3-1 (or the pseudogene TRBV3-2) and TRBJ1-2; TRBD1 agrees at 8 bases. J gave up 3 bases and V 2 bases, and 2 bases lay outside the gene matches. There are 14 residues in the CDR3. CDR1 and CDR2 from the germline V gene are LGHDT and YNNKEL (reference sequence). CDR3 nucleotides: TGTGCCAGCAGCCAAAACAGGGGGGACTATGGCTACACCTTC. Its protein is CASSQNRGDYGYTF.

The CDR3 DNA is TGTGCCAGCAGCTTGCCAGGGAGGAAGGCTGAAGCTTTCTTT. Its translation: CASSLPGRKAEAFF. V usage is TRBV5-4 and J usage is TRBJ1-1, with D perhaps TRBD1 (5 bases). Germline assignment: CDR1 SGHNT and CDR2 YYREEE (reference sequence). V was cut by 1 base and J by 6 bases, with 13 bases left in between. CDR3 size: 14 residues.

The genes are TRBV7-6 and TRBJ1-6; tentative D call: TRBD1 (6 bases). V was clipped by 5 bases and J by 9 bases, with 17 bases between them. The CDR3 has 15 amino acids. Germline CDR1 SGHVS, CDR2 FNYEAQ. The CDR3 sequence is CASSPRQAWGSPLHF. CDR3 nucleotides: TGTGCCAGCAGCCCACGACAGGCTTGGGGTTCACCCCTCCACTTT.

The chain carries TRBV7-6 and TRBJ1-5, with 7 bases identical to TRBD1. The V segment lost 3 bases and the J segment 8 bases; nucleotides outside the gene matches: 13. Germline CDR1 reads SGHVS; CDR2 reads FNYEAQ. The CDR3 contains 16 residues. The CDR3: CASSLGPWTGPEPQHF. The DNA of the CDR3 is TGTGCCAGCAGCTTGGGCCCCTGGACAGGACCAGAGCCCCAGCATTTT.

The rearrangement joins TRBV11-2 to TRBJ2-3; weak D call: TRBD2 (7 bases). Trimming stripped 10 bases from V and 2 bases from J, with 19 bases between. The CDR3 runs to 15 residues. Germline V CDR1 and CDR2: SGHAT, FQNNGV. CDR3 loop: CATASAGAITDTQYF. CDR3 in DNA: TGTGCCACGGCGTCGGCGGGGGCGATCACAGATACGCAGTATTTT.

In its sample, this clone was seen a few times. The chain uses TRBV28 and TRBJ1-2; D is possibly TRBD1 (5 bases). Trimming cost V 3 bases and J 6 bases, with 11 bases left between them. Germline values: CDR1 MDHEN, CDR2 SYDVKM. This CDR3 has 13 residues. The CDR3 region is CASSFFQGNGYTF. The CDR3 DNA reads as TGTGCCAGCAGTTTTTTTCAGGGAAATGGCTACACCTTC.

V usage is TRBV5-1 and J usage is TRBJ1-5, with 9 bases identical to TRBD1. CDR3 length: 15 amino acids. Germline V gene sequence: CDR1 SGHRS, CDR2 YFSETQ. Trimming removed 2 bases from V and 7 bases from J; junction bases left unmatched: 7. The CDR3 protein is CASSFTGGLEQPQHF. In DNA, the CDR3 is TGCGCCAGCAGCTTTACAGGGGGCTTAGAGCAGCCCCAGCATTTT.